This T cell receptor (beta chain) was recorded in a study of radiation and T cells in renal cell carcinoma. Study information: Nephrectomy followed 15 Gy stereotactic body radiation by 4 weeks.

Time point of the sample: blood 2 weeks post-SBRT. Specified treatment: 15 Gy SBRT to primary tumor, nephrectomy 4 weeks later. Serial blood draws occurred at baseline and 2 and 4 weeks post-SBRT. The tumor was a clear cell renal cell carcinoma. Using immunoSEQ multiplex PCR, the repertoire was profiled, and TCRdb retains in-frame clones only, with some absent. The sample records 100,000 to 150,000 clones, about four fifths being singletons. From germline, CDR1 is SGDLS and CDR2 YYNGEE. CDR3 length: 16 residues. Deletions cut 4 bases from V and 10 bases from J, with 26 bases between. Study-wide findings and caveats: Top tumor clonotypes rose in blood 2 weeks post-radiation, then contracted.

About this clone: The target antigen is unknown.

This rearrangement joins TRBV9 to TRBJ1-1; possibly TRBD1 for D (5 bases). The TCR comes from a man aged 45-65 years with renal cell carcinoma. Material: blood, obtained from a patient whose treatment included radiotherapy and nephrectomy. CDR3 amino acids: CASSRAQTGGGYPAFF. The CDR3 DNA sequence: TGTGCCAGCAGCCGCGCACAAACAGGTGGAGGGTATCCAGCTTTCTTT. Supplemented by reference TRBV9 and TRBJ1-1, the full variable domain reads DSGVTQTPKHLITATGQRVTLRCSPRSGDLSVYWYQQSLDQGLQFLIQYYNGEERAKGNILERFSAQQFPDLHSELNLSSLELGDSALYFCASSRAQTGGGYPAFFGQGTRLTVV.